The clone carrying this T cell receptor (beta chain) was seen ten or more times. The CDR3 spans 14 residues. Germline-derived CDR1 and CDR2 are SQVTM and ANQGSEA. V dropped 7 bases and J dropped 5; count of bases not matched to a gene: 9. The record originates from a study of T cells after yellow fever vaccination. MiXCR was run by TCRdb on the 5' RACE reads, yielding one entry per CDR3 protein. The table lists 50,000 to 75,000 distinct CDR3 sequences, roughly 6.9% of them singletons, with roughly 40% in the top ten. The gene calls are TRBV29-1 and TRBJ2-3; 10 bases align to TRBD1. This receptor was identified in a man in his late teens or twenties who received the YFV17D yellow fever vaccine. Sequences were derived from CD8+ T cells sorted from PBMCs, sampled on the day of the first yellow fever vaccination. As DNA, the CDR3 is TGCAGCGCGGCGGGGACAGGGGAGGTAGATACGCAGTATTTT. This codes for CSAAGTGEVDTQYF.